Here is one T cell receptor (beta chain) with its context. What this receptor recognizes is not known. No base quality values were provided; no much bigger clone lies one nucleotide off. The data were obtained in a study of shared clonotypes between healthy human individuals (dated by TCRdb to 2019 to 2021). Regarding the research as a whole: A couple of women and three men aged 18 to 49 years were included in the cohort. For each donor, CD4 naive and CD4 memory were each run on three plates, CD8 naive on two plates, and CD8 memory on one plate. To estimate repertoire size and how much clonotypes are shared between individuals, the study performed deep sequencing of blood TCR repertoires from five healthy adults. To increase sequencing depth and limit assay-specific biases, TCR repertoire library preparation and sequencing were carried out by different laboratories using diverse techniques. Per donor, leukapheresis produced somewhere between about 0.9 and 9.5 billion PBMCs. Overall results and qualifications from the work: The small number of donors limited the genetic and exposure-history diversity represented. Pairwise subsampling led to the expectation that sequencing depth would affect the degree of clonotype sharing among donors. Incomplete sequencing was indicated by rarefaction of sorted-subset datasets, despite the large sequencing depth. About 5% of naive CD4, 3.5% of naive CD8, roughly 2.4% of memory CD4, and more than 0.35% of memory CD8 clonotypes were shared across a few donors. Compared with non-shared clonotypes, the clonotypes found in all four sorted-subset donors had higher generation probabilities. Naive subsets generally had larger estimated clonotype richness than memory subsets. Only blood was sampled, and tissue TCR repertoires likely differ from those in blood.

The donors were healthy, HIV-negative adults with no recently reported acute infections or vaccinations. All donors were Caucasian adults living in Nashville, Tennessee, USA. CD8 memory samples combined magnetically selected CD45RO+ cells with CCR7-negative CD45RA+ effector memory (TemRA) cells. Blood was collected by leukapheresis, and PBMCs were isolated by Ficoll-Histopaque density gradient centrifugation and then cryopreserved in liquid nitrogen vapor phase. Purity and quantity of every magnetically sorted T cell population were checked by analytical flow cytometry. From each sorted fraction, genomic DNA was isolated and quantified by UV absorbance on a Nanodrop 2000c. The CDR3, from cysteine to phenylalanine, totals 15 residues. Only CDR3 DNA is held: 45 bases, read in frame from base 1. A distance of 14 bases separates the germline ends of V and J, which lose 2 bases and 6 bases respectively. According to the germline V gene (reference sequence), CDR1 reads LNHDA and CDR2 reads SQIVND.

Using the deep immunoSEQ assay, multiplex PCR amplified TCR CDR3 regions from genomic DNA. For each cell subset, the extracted genomic DNA was distributed evenly across all wells of several immunoSEQ 96-well plates, and each plate served as one replicate. For sorted subsets, approximately 190 ng of genomic DNA, equivalent to 25,000 to 35,000 T cell genomes, went into each replicate PCR. The purified libraries were quantified using a Qubit 3.0 fluorometer, sized with a Bioanalyzer 2100, and then quantified again using the KAPA Library Quantification kit. Every immunoSEQ 96-well plate was sequenced on a separate single-read 150-cycle Illumina NextSeq 550 flow cell. In the source study's methods: Because the immunoSEQ output held only junctional sequences and lacked quality scores, the filtering could not match the filtering applied to full-length reads. To assign V/J genes and CDR3, sequences were annotated against IMGT germline references using PyIR, a Python wrapper for IgBLAST v1.9. Reads with weak V/J assignments (E-value above 1e-6), missing CDR3, stop codons, out-of-frame junctions, or ambiguous translated residues were removed. V3J clonotypes were defined as sequences sharing an identical inferred V gene, J gene, and CDR3 amino acid sequence. Percentage overlap between repertoires was calculated by dividing the number of shared unique clonotypes by the size of the smaller repertoire. RTK rarefaction, the Chao1 estimator, and Recon v2.1 estimates of unobserved clonotypes were used to assess repertoire richness. Generation probabilities were computed with OLGA for all TCRbeta clonotypes obtained by the gDNA method from four donors. TCRdb limited this immuneACCESS table to in-frame rearrangements with V and J called. A share of clones is missing; checked studies link under half to unresolved V genes, and the rest is unexplained. The V and J calls and the clone size are those of that table, but D and trimming were determined from the DNA. The table for this sample lists 600,000 to 750,000 clones; less than 95% of them were counted only once. The top ten constitute approximately 35% of the sample.

The sequence derives from a man younger than 35 in good health. Some clones in this sample may be carry-over from other donors' samples. The chain couples TRBV19 to TRBJ1-5; confidence is insufficient to name the D gene. The specimen sequenced was memory CD8+ T cells from PBMCs. Taken with the paper, the label for cell subset or site translates to: CD45RO+ cells pooled with CCR7-negative TemRA cells. The CDR3: CASSINPPPFQPQHF. Here is the DNA: TGTGCCAGTAGTATAAACCCTCCCCCCTTTCAGCCCCAGCATTTT.